This T cell receptor (beta chain) was obtained from a study of PD-L1 blockade in urothelial cancer. Study context: Atezolizumab (1,200 mg intravenously every 3 weeks) began around 2014 for patients. Of some 28 patients, around 25 were males with bladder-origin urothelial cancer.

Points from the study as a whole: Below-median pretreatment blood TCR clonality was associated with improved progression-free and overall survival.

Time point denoted: pretreatment peripheral blood. Individual patients had between 1 and 8 samples, taken pretreatment and on-treatment. Repertoires were generated with immunoSEQ multiplex PCR, while TCRdb's copy carries only in-frame clones and drops some. The table includes roughly 130,000 clones, roughly 80% detected once. This clone turned up a few times. Its matching antigen is unknown. The CDR3 is 15 residues long. The ends were cut back, 2 bases at V and 6 bases at J, with 17 bases in the middle. Germline CDR1 GTSNPN, CDR2 SVGIG (reference sequence). This material consisted of PBMCs, taken around atezolizumab (anti-PD-L1) treatment. The chain combines TRBV30 with TRBJ1-5; D is possibly TRBD1 (5 bases). This TCR derives from a man aged 45-65 years with urothelial cancer. The CDR3 spells CAWSPNAGQGQPQHF. The CDR3 DNA is TGTGCCTGGAGTCCCAACGCGGGGCAGGGTCAGCCCCAGCATTTT.